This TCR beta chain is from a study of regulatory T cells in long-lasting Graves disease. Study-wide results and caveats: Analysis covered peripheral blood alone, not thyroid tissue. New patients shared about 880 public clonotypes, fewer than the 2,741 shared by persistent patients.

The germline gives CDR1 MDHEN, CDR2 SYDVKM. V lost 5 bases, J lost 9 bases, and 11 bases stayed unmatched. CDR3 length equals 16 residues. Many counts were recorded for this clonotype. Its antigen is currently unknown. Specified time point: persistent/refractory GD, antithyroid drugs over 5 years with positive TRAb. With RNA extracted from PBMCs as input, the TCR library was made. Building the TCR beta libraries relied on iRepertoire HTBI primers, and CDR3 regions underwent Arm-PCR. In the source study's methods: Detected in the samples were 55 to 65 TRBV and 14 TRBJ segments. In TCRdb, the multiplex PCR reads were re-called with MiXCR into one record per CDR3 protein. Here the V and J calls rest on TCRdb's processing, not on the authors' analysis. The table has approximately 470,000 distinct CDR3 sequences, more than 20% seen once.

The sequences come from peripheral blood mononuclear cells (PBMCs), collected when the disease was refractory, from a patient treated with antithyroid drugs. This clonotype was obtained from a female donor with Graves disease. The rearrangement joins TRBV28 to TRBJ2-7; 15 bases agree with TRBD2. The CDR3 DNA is TGTGCCAGCAGTCCATCGGGACTAGCGGGAGGTGGAGGGCAGTACTTC. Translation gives CASSPSGLAGGGGQYF.